This TCR beta chain is drawn from a study of T cell repertoires in breast cancer (dated by TCRdb to the mid-2010s). Turning to the overall study: Samples profiled in the study came from tumors, lymph nodes and peripheral blood lymphocytes of breast cancer patients, along with peripheral blood from healthy control donors. After being minced and digested with Liberase and DNase, tumors and tumor-involved lymph nodes were passed through 70-um and 40-um filters. Given the low mutational burden of breast cancer and the rarity of common mutations in breast cancer, it was reasoned that TCRs shared between breast cancer patients would target shared antigens. Nine healthy donors, of an age range similar to that of the patients, were included as controls. Blood samples were separated by Ficoll, whereas tumor-free lymph nodes were processed without any enzymatic digestion. Most of the 20 to 25 patient tumors analyzed for shared TCRs were ER+/PR+. On average, sequencing produced roughly 470,000 sequences per sample and roughly 10 reads per input cell. Study-wide findings and limitations: Emulsion RT-PCR was considered qualitative rather than quantitative, because transcript abundance and primer differences skewed the recovery of clones. About fourfold more TCRs were shared with matched tumor repertoires by tumor-involved sentinel lymph nodes than by tumor-free nodes (around 8.2% versus 1.8%). Discarding singleton TCRs and sampling only part of each tumor may have missed genuine antitumor clones. TRBV7 predominance was observed among shared TCRs, which possibly reflected tumor recognition or mispriming bias from eight TRBV7 primers. Eighteen TCR pairs were shared across seven or more patient tumors and rarely found in control blood, suggesting possible tumor specificity. Shared TCRs were encoded by various nucleotide sequences, which suggests selection and expansion based on antigen.

Measured from the cysteine to the phenylalanine, the CDR3 is 17 residues long. This entry keeps only the CDR3 DNA: 51 bases, framed from base 1. CDR1 and CDR2 are read off the germline V gene as MNHEY and SVGAGI. The germline V and J ends show losses of 2 bases and 2 bases respectively, and no gene match explains 7 bases of the junction. Turning to this clonotype: No cognate antigen has been identified for it. No clone much larger than this one lies a single base away; base qualities are absent.

The study used an expanded emulsion RT-PCR method with primers for all TCR V genes to analyze paired alpha-beta TCRs of CD8+ T cells. Before emulsion RT-PCR, CD8+ T cells were isolated using a CD8 positive selection kit and then incubated overnight in about 10 IU/mL IL-2. Library method: emulsion pairing. Unpaired genes were suppressed by a second nested PCR with blocking oligos, after which a third nested PCR added Illumina adaptors and barcodes. Between about 4,500 and 250,000 T cells, along with C-region, Stepout and V-region primers, were included in each emulsion RT-PCR master mix. The Micellula Emulsion and Purification Kit was used to generate emulsions, and Qiagen OneStep RT-PCR reagents were used for RT-PCR. Pooled libraries were sequenced with paired-end 2 x 250 reads on an Illumina MiSeq. The original methods were these. Read pairs were joined in Galaxy and clipped at the engineered overlap into separate alpha and beta files; unclipped reads were discarded. To assign alpha-beta pairs, the researchers used CompleteTCR, a MiTCR-based pipeline that relies on an R script to link chains sharing read cluster identifiers. TCR sequences that were observed only once, about 1-3.1% of the total, were removed as potential sequencing errors. In-frame beta chains were kept once TCRdb had trimmed the public reads at Q25 with fastp and called clones with MiXCR. Under each unique CDR3 protein, matching rows form one entry showing the most common genes and DNA. The V and J calls here are based on TCRdb, not the publication. Here the sample has about 40,000 distinct CDR3 sequences; 45% to 50% occur a single time. 50% to 65% of the sample lies in the top ten.

This chain joins TRBV6-5 to TRBJ2-3, with 10 junctional bases fitting TRBD2. The sequence was collected from a pool of human donors with breast cancer or a healthy control (not recorded which). What was sequenced was CD8+ T cells. CDR3 loop: CASSYVLAGANTDTQYF. The DNA sequence is given as TGTGCCAGCAGTTACGTCCTAGCGGGGGCCAACACAGATACGCAGTATTTT.